This T cell receptor beta chain was sequenced during a study of a mutant IDH1 vaccine in newly diagnosed glioma. In the study overall: Patients under treatment included about 60% males and about 38% females and had a mean age of roughly 43 years.

With V trimmed by 3 bases and J by 6 bases, 5 bases remained unmatched. CDR1 and CDR2 from the germline V gene are SGHVS and FNYEAQ. This CDR3 has 15 amino acids. Time point defined: week 5, during vaccination. Every single dose of the vaccine, 300 ug of mutant IDH1 20-mer peptide, came with topical imiquimod. Using immunoSEQ multiplex PCR, the repertoire was profiled, and TCRdb retains in-frame clones only, with some absent. The sample records approximately 26,000 clones, approximately 79% being singletons. A word on this clone: What it recognizes is unknown.

The chain combines TRBV7-6 with TRBJ1-6, with 7 bases aligning to TRBD1. The starting material was PBMCs, obtained from a glioma patient whose treatment included an IDH1 peptide vaccine. The source of this sequence is a man aged 40-55 years with glioma. Some clones in this sample may be carry-over from other donors' samples. DNA of the CDR3: TGTGCCAGCAGCTTCAGGCAGGGGGGTAATTCACCCCTCCACTTT. Its translation is CASSFRQGGNSPLHF.